This TCR beta chain was profiled in a study of tumor-infiltrating lymphocytes in primary liver carcinoma. Overall study context: The study reported T1-T3 N0M0 tumors spanning 4.2 to 10 cm. Productive TCRbeta read yields ran from roughly 3.65 to 7.13 million per sample and were similar between tissues.

This clonotype has at least ten counts. Priming with a constant-region primer yielded TCR beta cDNA from 450 to 550 ng total RNA. Library construction for TCR beta comprised three nested multiplex PCR rounds performed with slightly modified ARM-PCR. The two initial PCR rounds, about 9 cycles each, used TRBV1-TRBV30 forward and C-beta reverse primers. TCRdb redid the calling of the multiplex PCR reads with MiXCR, one entry per CDR3 protein. The table has tens of thousands of distinct CDR3 sequences, around 79% seen once; the top ten hold about half. Per the germline V gene, CDR1 is MDHEN and CDR2 is SYDVKM. The length of the CDR3 is 18 residues. Unmatched junction bases numbered 16, after V lost 3 bases and J lost 3 bases. Bulk tissue was left unsorted, and RNA and DNA were co-extracted from around 18-30 mg of it. Surgical resection was used to treat these primary liver carcinoma patients.

The receptor was derived from a man aged 40-49 years with primary liver carcinoma and hepatitis B virus infection. Material for sequencing was liver tumor tissue from sampling region 3. Subset defined: tumor region T3, left-lateral pole. V gene TRBV28 combines with J gene TRBJ2-7; 8 bases agree with TRBD2. The CDR3 loop reads CASSFLGILAGVLYEQYF. The CDR3 nucleotides are TGTGCCAGCAGTTTTTTAGGCATTCTAGCGGGCGTACTCTACGAGCAGTACTTC. Variable domain in full (rest from reference TRBV28 and TRBJ2-7): DVKVTQSSRYLVKRTGEKVFLECVQDMDHENMFWYRQDPGLGLRLIYFSYDVKMKEKGDIPEGYSVSREKKERFSLILESASTNQTSMYLCASSFLGILAGVLYEQYFGPGTRLTVT.